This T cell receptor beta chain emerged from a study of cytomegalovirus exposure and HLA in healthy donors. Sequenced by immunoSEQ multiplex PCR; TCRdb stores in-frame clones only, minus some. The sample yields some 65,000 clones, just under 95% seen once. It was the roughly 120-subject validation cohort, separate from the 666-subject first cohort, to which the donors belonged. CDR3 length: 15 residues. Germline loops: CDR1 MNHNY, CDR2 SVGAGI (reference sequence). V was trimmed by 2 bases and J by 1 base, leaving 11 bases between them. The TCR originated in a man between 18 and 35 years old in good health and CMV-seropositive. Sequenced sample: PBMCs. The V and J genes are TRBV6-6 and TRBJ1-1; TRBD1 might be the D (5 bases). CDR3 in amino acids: CASSYLDSTNTEAFF. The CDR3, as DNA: TGTGCCAGCAGTTACCTCGACAGTACGAACACTGAAGCTTTCTTT.